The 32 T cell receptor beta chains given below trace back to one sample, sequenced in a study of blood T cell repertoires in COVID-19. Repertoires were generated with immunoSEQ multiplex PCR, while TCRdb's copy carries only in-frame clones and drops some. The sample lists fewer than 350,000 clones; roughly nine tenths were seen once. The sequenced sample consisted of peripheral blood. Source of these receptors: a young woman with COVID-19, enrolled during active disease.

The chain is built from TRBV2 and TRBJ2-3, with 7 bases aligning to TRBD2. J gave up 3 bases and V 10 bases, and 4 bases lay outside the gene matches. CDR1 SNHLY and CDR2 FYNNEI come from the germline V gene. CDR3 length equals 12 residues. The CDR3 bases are TGTGCCACTAGCGGCTTAACAGATACGCAGTATTTT. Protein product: CATSGLTDTQYF.

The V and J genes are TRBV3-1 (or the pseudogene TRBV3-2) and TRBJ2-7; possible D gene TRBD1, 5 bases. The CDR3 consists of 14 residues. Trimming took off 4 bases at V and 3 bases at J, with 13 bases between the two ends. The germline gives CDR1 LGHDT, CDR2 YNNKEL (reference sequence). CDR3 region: CASSPLVGDYEQYF. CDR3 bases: TGTGCCAGCAGCCCTCTTGTAGGGGACTACGAGCAGTACTTC.

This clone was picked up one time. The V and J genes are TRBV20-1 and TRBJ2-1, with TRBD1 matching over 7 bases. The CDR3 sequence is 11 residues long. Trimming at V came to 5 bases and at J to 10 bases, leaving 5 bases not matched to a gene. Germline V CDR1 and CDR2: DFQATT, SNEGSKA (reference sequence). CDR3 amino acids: CSARQGGEQFF. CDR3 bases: TGCAGTGCTCGACAGGGCGGGGAGCAGTTCTTC.

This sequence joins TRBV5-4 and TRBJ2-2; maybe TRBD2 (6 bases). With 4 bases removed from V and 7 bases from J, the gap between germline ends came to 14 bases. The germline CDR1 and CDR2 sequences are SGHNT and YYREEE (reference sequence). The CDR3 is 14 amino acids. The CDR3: CASSTGLRGGELFF. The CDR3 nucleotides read TGTGCCAGCAGCACGGGACTCCGGGGCGGGGAGCTGTTTTTT.

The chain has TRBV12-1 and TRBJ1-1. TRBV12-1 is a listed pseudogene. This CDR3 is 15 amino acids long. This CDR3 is CASSPRRGKDTEAFF. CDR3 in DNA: TGTGCCAGCAGCCCACGGCGGGGGAAGGACACTGAAGCTTTCTTT.

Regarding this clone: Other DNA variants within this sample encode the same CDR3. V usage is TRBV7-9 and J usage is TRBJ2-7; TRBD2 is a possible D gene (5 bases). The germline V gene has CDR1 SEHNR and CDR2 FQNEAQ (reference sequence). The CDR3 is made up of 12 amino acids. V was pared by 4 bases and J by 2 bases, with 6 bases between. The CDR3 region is CASSSGAYEQYF. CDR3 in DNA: TGTGCCAGCAGCTCCGGGGCCTACGAGCAGTACTTC.

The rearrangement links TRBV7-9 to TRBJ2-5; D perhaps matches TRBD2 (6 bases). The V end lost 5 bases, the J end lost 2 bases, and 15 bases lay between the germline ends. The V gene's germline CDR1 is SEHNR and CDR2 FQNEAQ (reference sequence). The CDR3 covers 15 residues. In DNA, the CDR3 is TGTGCCAGCAGCCCTGGGCGGGGACGGCAAGAGACCCAGTACTTC. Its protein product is CASSPGRGRQETQYF.

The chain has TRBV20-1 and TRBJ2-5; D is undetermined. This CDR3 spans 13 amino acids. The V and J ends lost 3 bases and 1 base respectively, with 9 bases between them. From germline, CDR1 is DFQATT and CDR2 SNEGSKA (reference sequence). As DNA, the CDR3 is TGCAGTGCTAGTTCGGTCTCCCAAGAGACCCAGTACTTC. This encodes CSASSVSQETQYF.

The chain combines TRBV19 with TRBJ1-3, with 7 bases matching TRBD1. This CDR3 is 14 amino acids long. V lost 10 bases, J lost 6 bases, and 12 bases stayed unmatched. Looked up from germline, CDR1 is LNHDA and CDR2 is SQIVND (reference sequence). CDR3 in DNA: TGTGCCACCCGCCGGGACAGCCGATCAAACACCATATATTTT. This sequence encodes CATRRDSRSNTIYF.

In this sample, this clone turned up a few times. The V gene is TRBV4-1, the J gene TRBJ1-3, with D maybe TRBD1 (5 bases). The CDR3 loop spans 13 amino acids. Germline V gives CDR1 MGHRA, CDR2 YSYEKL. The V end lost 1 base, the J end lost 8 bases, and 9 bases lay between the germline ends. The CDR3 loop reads CASSQALRDTIYF. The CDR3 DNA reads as TGCGCCAGCAGCCAAGCCCTCAGGGACACCATATATTTT.

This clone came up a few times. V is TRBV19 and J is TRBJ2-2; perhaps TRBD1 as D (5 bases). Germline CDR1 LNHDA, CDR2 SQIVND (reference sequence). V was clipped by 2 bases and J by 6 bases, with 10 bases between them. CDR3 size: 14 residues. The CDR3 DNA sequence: TGTGCCAGTAGTATAACCTTGGGGCCCGGGGAGCTGTTTTTT. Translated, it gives CASSITLGPGELFF. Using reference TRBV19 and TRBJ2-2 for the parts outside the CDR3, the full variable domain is DGGITQSPKYLFRKEGQNVTLSCEQNLNHDAMYWYRQDPGQGLRLIYYSQIVNDFQKGDIAEGYSVSREKKESFPLTVTSAQKNPTAFYLCASSITLGPGELFFGEGSRLTVL.

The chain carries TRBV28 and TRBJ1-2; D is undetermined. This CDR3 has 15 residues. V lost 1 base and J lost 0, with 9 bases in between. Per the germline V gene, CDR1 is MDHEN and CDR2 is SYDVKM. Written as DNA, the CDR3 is TGTGCCAGCAGTTTATCCAGAATGACTAACTATGGCTACACCTTC. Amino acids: CASSLSRMTNYGYTF.

CDR3 nucleotide sequence: TGCAGTGCTAGGGTAGGGGATGGCTACACCTTC. Amino acid sequence: CSARVGDGYTF. This chain uses TRBV20-1 with TRBJ1-2; D possibly corresponds to TRBD1 (5 bases). This CDR3 contains 11 residues. CDR1 and CDR2 (germline): DFQATT, SNEGSKA (reference sequence). The ends were cut back, 3 bases at V and 6 bases at J, with 8 bases in the middle.

Written as DNA, the CDR3 is TGTGCCAGCAGCCAAGATGGGCAAGTTCAGTACTTC. Protein sequence: CASSQDGQVQYF. This rearrangement joins TRBV3-1 (or the pseudogene TRBV3-2) to TRBJ2-4; D not resolved. Trimming cost V 0 bases and J 11 bases, with 8 bases left between them. The germline gives CDR1 LGHDT, CDR2 YNNKEL (reference sequence). CDR3 length equals 12 residues.

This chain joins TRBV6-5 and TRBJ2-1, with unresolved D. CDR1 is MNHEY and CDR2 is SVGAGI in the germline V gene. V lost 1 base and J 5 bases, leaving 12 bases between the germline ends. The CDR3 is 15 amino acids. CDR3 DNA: TGTGCCAGCAGTTACTTGAGCAGGAACCACAATGAGCAGTTCTTC. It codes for CASSYLSRNHNEQFF.

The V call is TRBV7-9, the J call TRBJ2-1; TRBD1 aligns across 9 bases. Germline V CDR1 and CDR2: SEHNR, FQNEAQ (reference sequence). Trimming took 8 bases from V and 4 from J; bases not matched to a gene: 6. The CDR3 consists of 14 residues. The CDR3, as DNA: TGTGCCAGCGATGGGGACAGGGTTTACAATGAGCAGTTCTTC. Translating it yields CASDGDRVYNEQFF.

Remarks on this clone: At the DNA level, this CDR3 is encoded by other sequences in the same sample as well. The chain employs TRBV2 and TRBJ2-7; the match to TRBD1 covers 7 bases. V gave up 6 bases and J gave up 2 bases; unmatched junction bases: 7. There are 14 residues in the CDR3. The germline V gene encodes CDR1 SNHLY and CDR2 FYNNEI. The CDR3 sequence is CASRPGQATYEQYF. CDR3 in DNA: TGTGCCAGCAGGCCCGGACAGGCGACCTACGAGCAGTACTTC.

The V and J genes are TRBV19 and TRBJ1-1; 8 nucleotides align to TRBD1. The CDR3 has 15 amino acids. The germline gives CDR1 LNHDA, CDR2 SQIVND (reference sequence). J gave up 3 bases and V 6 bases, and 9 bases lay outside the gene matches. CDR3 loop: CASRLGQGGDTEAFF. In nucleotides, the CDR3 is TGTGCCAGTAGGCTAGGACAGGGAGGGGACACTGAAGCTTTCTTT.

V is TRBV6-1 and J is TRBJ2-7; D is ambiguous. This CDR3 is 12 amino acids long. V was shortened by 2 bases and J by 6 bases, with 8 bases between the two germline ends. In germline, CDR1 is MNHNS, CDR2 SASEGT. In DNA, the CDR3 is TGTGCCAGCAGTGAATTCACGGGCGAGCAGTACTTC. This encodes CASSEFTGEQYF.

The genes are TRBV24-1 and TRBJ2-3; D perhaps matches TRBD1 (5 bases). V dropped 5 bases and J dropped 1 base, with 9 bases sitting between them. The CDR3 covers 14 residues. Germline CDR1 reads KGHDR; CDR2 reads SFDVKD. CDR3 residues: CATSAGLRTDTQYF. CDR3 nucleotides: TGTGCCACCAGTGCAGGGTTGCGCACAGATACGCAGTATTTT.

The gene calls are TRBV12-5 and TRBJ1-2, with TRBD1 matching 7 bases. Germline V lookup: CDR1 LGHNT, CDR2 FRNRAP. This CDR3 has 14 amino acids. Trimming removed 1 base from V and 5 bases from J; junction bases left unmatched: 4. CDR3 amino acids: CASGLESGGYGYTF. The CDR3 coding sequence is TGTGCTAGTGGTTTGGAGTCAGGGGGGTATGGCTACACCTTC.

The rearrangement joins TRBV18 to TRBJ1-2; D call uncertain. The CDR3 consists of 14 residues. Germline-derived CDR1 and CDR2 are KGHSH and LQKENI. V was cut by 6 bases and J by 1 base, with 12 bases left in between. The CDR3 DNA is TGTGCCAGCTCCATATACGGGGATAACTATGGCTACACCTTC. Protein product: CASSIYGDNYGYTF.

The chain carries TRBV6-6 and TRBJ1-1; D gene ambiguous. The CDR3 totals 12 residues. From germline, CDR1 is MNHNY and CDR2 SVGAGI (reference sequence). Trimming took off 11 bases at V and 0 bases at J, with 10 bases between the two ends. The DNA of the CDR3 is TGTGCCCACGGAGCAGTGAACACTGAAGCTTTCTTT. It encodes CAHGAVNTEAFF.

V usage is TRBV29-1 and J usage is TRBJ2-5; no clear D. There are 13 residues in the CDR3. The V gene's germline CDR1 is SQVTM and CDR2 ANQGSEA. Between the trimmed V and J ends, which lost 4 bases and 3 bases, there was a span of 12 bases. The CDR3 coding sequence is TGCAGCGTTGCCCGAGCCCTGGAAGAGACCCAGTACTTC. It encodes CSVARALEETQYF.

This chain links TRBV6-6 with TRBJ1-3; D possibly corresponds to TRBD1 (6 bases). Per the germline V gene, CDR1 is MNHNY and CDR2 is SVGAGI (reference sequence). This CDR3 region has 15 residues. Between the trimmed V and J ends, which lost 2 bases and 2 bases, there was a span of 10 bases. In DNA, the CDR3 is TGTGCCAGCAGTTACCAGGGGTCCACTGGAAACACCATATATTTT. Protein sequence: CASSYQGSTGNTIYF.

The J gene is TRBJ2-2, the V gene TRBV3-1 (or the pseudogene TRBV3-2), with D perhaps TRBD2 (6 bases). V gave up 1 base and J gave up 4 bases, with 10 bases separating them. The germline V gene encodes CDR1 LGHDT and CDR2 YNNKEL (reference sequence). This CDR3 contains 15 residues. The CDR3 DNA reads TGTGCCAGCAGCCAAGTATCGGGGGTCACCGGGGAGCTGTTTTTT. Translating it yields CASSQVSGVTGELFF.

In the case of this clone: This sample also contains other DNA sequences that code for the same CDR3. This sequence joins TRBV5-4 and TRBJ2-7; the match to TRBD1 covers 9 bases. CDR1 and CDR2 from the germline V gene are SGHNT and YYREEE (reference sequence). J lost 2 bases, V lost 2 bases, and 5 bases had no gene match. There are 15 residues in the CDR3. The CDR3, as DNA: TGTGCCAGCAGCTTCCCGGGACAGGGACCCTACGAGCAGTACTTC. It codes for CASSFPGQGPYEQYF.

The CDR3 nucleotides read TGTGCCAGCAGCCCCCGGCCCGGGACTAGCGGACTCTACGAGCAGTACTTC. It is translated as CASSPRPGTSGLYEQYF. The chain combines TRBV11-2 with TRBJ2-7; 11 bases match TRBD2. Germline V CDR1 and CDR2: SGHAT, FQNNGV. V shed 5 bases, J shed 3 bases, and the junction held 12 bases outside the gene matches. The CDR3 sequence is 17 residues long. Using reference TRBV11-2 and TRBJ2-7 for the parts outside the CDR3, the full variable domain is EAGVAQSPRYKIIEKRQSVAFWCNPISGHATLYWYQQILGQGPKLLIQFQNNGVVDDSQLPKDRFSAERLKGVDSTLKIQPAKLEDSAVYLCASSPRPGTSGLYEQYFGPGTRLTVT.

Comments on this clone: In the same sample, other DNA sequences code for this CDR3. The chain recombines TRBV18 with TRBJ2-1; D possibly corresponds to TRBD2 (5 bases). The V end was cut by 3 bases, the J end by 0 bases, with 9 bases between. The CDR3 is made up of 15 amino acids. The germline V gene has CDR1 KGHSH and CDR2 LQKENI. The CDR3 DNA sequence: TGTGCCAGCTCACCCCCGGGATCCTCCTACAATGAGCAGTTCTTC. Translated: CASSPPGSSYNEQFF. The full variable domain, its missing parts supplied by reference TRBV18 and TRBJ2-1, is NAGVMQNPRHLVRRRGQEARLRCSPMKGHSHVYWYRQLPEEGLKFMVYLQKENIIDESGMPKERFSAEFPKEGPSILRIQQVVRGDSAAYFCASSPPGSSYNEQFFGPGTRLTVL.

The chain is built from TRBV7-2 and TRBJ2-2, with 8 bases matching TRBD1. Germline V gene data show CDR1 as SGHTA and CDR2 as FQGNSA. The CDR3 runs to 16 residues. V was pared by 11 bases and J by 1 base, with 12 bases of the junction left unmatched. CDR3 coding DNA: TGTGCCTGGGGCAGGGGGCAATTGAGGAACACCGGGGAGCTGTTTTTT. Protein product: CAWGRGQLRNTGELFF.

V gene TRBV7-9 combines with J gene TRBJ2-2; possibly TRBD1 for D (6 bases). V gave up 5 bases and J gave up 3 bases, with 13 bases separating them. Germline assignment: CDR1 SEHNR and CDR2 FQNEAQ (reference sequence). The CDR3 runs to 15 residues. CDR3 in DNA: TGTGCCAGCAGCCTCACCGGACAGTACACCGGGGAGCTGTTTTTT. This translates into CASSLTGQYTGELFF.

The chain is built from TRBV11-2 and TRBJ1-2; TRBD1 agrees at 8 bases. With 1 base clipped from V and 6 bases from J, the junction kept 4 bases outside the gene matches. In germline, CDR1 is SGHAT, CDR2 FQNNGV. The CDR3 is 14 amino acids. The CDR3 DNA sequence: TGTGCCAGCAGCTTAGTAGCAGGGGGCAATGGCTACACCTTC. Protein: CASSLVAGGNGYTF.